In this sample, the clone carrying this T cell receptor (beta chain) turned up many times. The antigen is undetermined. This CDR3 region has 13 residues. Germline V gives CDR1 SQVTM, CDR2 ANQGSEA. The ends were cut back, 7 bases at V and 10 bases at J, with 23 bases in the middle. This sample is part of a study of T cell repertoires in cytomegalovirus infection. For the study at large: Based on public TCR beta signatures, there were indications of CMV infection and of a matching HLA type.

Study-level points and caveats: HLA-C-restricted TCR beta clonotypes specific for CMV led the ex vivo response. Carriers of CMV plus the relevant HLA were identified by cumulative public TCR beta family frequency.

TCRdb re-called the reads with MiXCR, one entry per CDR3 protein. The sample has under 200,000 distinct CDR3 sequences, 7.5% to 10% seen once; the top ten hold approximately 4.2%. This chain links TRBV29-1 with TRBJ2-7, with a weak D call TRBD2 (6 bases). The origin of this receptor is a human donor in good health (CMV status not recorded). Some clones in this sample may be carry-over from other donors' samples. Specimen: PBMCs. CDR3 residues: CSARQPASSEQYF. CDR3 coding DNA: TGCAGCGCTCGTCAACCCGCCTCTAGCGAACAGTACTTC.